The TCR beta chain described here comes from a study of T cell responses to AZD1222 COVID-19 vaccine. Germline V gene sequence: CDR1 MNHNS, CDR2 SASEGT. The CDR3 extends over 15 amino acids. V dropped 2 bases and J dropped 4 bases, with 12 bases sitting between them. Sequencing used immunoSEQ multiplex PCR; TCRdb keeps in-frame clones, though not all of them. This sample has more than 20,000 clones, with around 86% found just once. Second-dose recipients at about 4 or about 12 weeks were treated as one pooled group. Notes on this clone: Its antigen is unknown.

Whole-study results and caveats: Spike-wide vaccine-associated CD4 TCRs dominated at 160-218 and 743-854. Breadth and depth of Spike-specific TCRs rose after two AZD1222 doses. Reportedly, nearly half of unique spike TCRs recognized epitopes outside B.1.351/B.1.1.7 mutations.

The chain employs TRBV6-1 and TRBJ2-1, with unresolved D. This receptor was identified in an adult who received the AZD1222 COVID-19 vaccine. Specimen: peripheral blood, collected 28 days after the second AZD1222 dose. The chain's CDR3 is CASSESGGWYNEQFF. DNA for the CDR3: TGTGCCAGCAGTGAATCCGGCGGTTGGTACAATGAGCAGTTCTTC.